These 9 T cell receptor beta chains share one sample of origin, sequenced in a study of early T cells in non-severe SARS-CoV-2 infection. TCRdb passed the 5' RACE reads through MiXCR, listing each CDR3 protein once. The sample lists tens of thousands of distinct CDR3 sequences, more than 5% occurring once. Sequences were obtained from whole blood. Receptors were obtained from an adult who was a healthcare worker with PCR-confirmed SARS-CoV-2 infection or an uninfected control (not recorded which).

Only a few counts were recorded for this clonotype. The chain couples TRBV29-1 to TRBJ2-5; D unclear. This CDR3 has 13 amino acids. The germline V gene encodes CDR1 SQVTM and CDR2 ANQGSEA. V lost 6 bases and J 0 bases, leaving 11 bases between the germline ends. The CDR3 region has the DNA TGCAGCGTACCGGTGACGTACCAAGAGACCCAGTACTTC. It codes for CSVPVTYQETQYF.

This clonotype showed up just a few times. The chain uses TRBV13 and TRBJ2-5; 8 bases agree with TRBD2. The CDR3 totals 16 residues. The junction had 10 bases not matched to a gene; V was cut back by 6 bases and J by 1 base. Germline V gene lookup returns CDR1 PRHDT and CDR2 FYEKMQ (reference sequence). CDR3 nucleotide sequence: TGTGCCAGCAGGCGGAATCTAGCGGGCCCCCAAGAGACCCAGTACTTC. As protein: CASRRNLAGPQETQYF.

The chain combines TRBV7-9 with TRBJ2-5, with a tentative D call TRBD1 (5 bases). This CDR3 has 15 residues. V lost 1 base, J lost 2 bases, and 11 bases lay in between. CDR1 and CDR2 from the germline V gene are SEHNR and FQNEAQ (reference sequence). In nucleotides, the CDR3 is TGTGCCAGCAGCTTAGAAGGGGTCATTCAAGAGACCCAGTACTTC. It is translated as CASSLEGVIQETQYF.

Many counts were recorded for this clonotype. This sequence joins TRBV19 and TRBJ2-1, with a weak D call TRBD2 (5 bases). V was trimmed by 6 bases and J by 2 bases, leaving 14 bases between them. CDR1 LNHDA and CDR2 SQIVND come from the germline V gene (reference sequence). CDR3 length: 15 amino acids. For the CDR3, the DNA is TGTGCCAGTAGCTCTAGTGAGGGTGCCTACAATGAGCAGTTCTTC. This gives the protein CASSSSEGAYNEQFF.

This clonotype came up many times. The J gene is TRBJ1-1, the V gene TRBV7-2; unclear D gene. Germline V gene data show CDR1 as SGHTA and CDR2 as FQGNSA. The length of the CDR3 is 13 residues. Trimming stripped 4 bases from V and 0 bases from J, with 6 bases between. The CDR3 coding sequence is TGTGCCAGCAGCTCGCAGATGAACACTGAAGCTTTCTTT. Its protein is CASSSQMNTEAFF.

The rearrangement uses TRBV7-2 and TRBJ2-7, with D tentatively TRBD1 (6 bases). Per the germline V gene, CDR1 is SGHTA and CDR2 is FQGNSA. V was clipped by 5 bases and J by 1 base, with 9 bases between them. CDR3 length equals 13 residues. The CDR3 protein is CASSVDRSYEQYF. Here the CDR3 DNA reads TGTGCCAGCAGCGTGGACAGATCCTACGAGCAGTACTTC.

In this sample, this clonotype turned up a few times. The J gene is TRBJ2-7, the V gene TRBV28; D not certain. Germline lookup yields CDR1 MDHEN and CDR2 SYDVKM. CDR3 length equals 11 residues. The V end was cut by 6 bases, the J end by 6 bases, with 9 bases between. CDR3 protein: CASSRSAEQYF. The CDR3 DNA follows: TGTGCCAGCAGCAGGTCCGCCGAGCAGTACTTC.

This clonotype has at least ten counts. The chain combines TRBV2 with TRBJ2-7, with D hard to call. Trimming took off 4 bases at V and 0 bases at J, with 7 bases between the two ends. Germline V lookup: CDR1 SNHLY, CDR2 FYNNEI. The CDR3 spans 13 residues. CDR3 DNA sequence: TGTGCCAGCAGTGTTACGAGCTCCTACGAGCAGTACTTC. The encoded protein is CASSVTSSYEQYF.

This clonotype was observed at least ten times. The V call is TRBV19, the J call TRBJ1-2; weak D call: TRBD1 (6 bases). V was cut by 5 bases and J by 7 bases, with 17 bases left in between. This CDR3 contains 14 residues. Germline lookup yields CDR1 LNHDA and CDR2 SQIVND (reference sequence). CDR3: CASSPEQGLRGYTF. The CDR3 DNA is TGTGCCAGTAGTCCAGAACAGGGACTGCGTGGCTACACCTTC.